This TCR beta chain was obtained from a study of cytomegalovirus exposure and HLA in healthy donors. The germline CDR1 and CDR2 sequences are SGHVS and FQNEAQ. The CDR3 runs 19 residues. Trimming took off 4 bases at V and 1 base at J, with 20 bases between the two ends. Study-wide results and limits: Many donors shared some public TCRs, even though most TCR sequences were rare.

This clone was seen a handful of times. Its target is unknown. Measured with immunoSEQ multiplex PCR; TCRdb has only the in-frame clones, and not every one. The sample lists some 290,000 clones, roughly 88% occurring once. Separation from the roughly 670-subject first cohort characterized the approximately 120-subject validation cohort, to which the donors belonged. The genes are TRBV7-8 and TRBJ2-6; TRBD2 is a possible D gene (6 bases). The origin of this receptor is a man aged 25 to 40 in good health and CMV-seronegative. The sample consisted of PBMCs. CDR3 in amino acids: CASSWGSGFPESGANVLTF. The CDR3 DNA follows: TGTGCCAGCAGCTGGGGGAGCGGGTTCCCCGAGTCTGGGGCCAACGTCCTGACTTTC.